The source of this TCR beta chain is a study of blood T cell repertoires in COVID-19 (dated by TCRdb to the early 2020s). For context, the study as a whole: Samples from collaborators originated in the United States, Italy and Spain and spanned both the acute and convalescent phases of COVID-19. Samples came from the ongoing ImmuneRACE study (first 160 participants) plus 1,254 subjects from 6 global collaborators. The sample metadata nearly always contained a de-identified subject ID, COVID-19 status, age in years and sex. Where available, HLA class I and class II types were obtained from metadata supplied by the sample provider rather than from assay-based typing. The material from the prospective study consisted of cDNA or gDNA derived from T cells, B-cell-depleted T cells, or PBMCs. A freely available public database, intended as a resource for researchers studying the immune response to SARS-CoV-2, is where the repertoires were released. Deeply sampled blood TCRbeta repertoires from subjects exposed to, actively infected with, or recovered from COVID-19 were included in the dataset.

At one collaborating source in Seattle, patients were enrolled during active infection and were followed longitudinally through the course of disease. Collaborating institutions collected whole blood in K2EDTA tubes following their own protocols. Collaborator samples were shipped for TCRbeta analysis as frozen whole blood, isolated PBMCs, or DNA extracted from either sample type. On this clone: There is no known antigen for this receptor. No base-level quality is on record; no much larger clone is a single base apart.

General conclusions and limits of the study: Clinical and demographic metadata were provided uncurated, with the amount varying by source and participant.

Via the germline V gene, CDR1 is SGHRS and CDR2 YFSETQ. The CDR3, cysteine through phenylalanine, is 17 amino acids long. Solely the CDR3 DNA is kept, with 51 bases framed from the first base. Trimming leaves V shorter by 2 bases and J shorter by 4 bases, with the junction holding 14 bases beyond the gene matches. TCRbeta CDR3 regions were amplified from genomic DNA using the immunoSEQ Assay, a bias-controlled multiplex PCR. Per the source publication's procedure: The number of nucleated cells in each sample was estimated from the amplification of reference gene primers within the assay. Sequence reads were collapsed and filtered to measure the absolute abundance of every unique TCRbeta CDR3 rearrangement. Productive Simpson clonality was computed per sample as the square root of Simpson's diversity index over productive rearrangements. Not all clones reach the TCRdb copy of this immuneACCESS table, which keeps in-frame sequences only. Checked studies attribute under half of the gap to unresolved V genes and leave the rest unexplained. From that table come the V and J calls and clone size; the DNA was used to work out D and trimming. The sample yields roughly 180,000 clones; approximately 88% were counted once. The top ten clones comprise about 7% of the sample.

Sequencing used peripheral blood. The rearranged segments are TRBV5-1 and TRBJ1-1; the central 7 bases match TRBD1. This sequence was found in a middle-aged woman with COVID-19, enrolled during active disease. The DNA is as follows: TGCGCCAGCAGCTTACTAAAGGGCCGTTGGGACAGCACTGAAGCTTTCTTT. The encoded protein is CASSLLKGRWDSTEAFF.